Listed below are T cell receptor beta chains from one sample, sequenced in a study of T cell repertoires in cytomegalovirus infection. One entry per CDR3 protein results from TCRdb running MiXCR on the reads. The profile shows some 310,000 distinct CDR3 sequences, around a quarter of them singletons. For these TCRs, the target antigens are not known. Source: cultured PBMCs, taken from culture after CMV antigen stimulation. The receptors shown here come from a human donor in good health (CMV status not recorded). Some clones in this sample may be carry-over from other donors' samples. CDR3s include the opening cysteine and the closing phenylalanine or tryptophan. A D gene is named only where the DNA matches it firmly. A clone size is listed for some rows: how often the clone was seen (once, few, many), or a class if it is expanded.

V gene	CDR3 length	J gene	D gene	clone size	CDR3 protein	CDR3 DNA
TRBV7-2	16	TRBJ2-1	TRBD1	few	CASSQGTGGPYNEQFF	TGTGCCAGCAGCCAAGGGACAGGGGGGCCCTACAATGAGCAGTTCTTC
TRBV20-1	13	TRBJ2-1	TRBD2	few	CSARSSGRNEQFF	TGCAGTGCTAGGTCTAGCGGGAGGAATGAGCAGTTCTTC
TRBV2	15	TRBJ2-3	-	-	CATGMTADRTDTQYF	TGTGCCACCGGGATGACGGCGGACCGCACAGATACGCAGTATTTT
TRBV14	14	TRBJ1-2	TRBD1	-	CASSLYRGPEGYTF	TGTGCCAGCAGCCTTTACAGGGGGCCGGAAGGCTACACCTTC
TRBV29-1	13	TRBJ1-5	-	few	CSVARDRGQPQHF	TGCAGCGTTGCCAGGGACCGAGGACAGCCCCAGCATTTT
TRBV27	14	TRBJ1-1	-	-	CASSLLSGNTEAFF	TGTGCCAGCAGTTTATTATCAGGGAACACTGAAGCTTTCTTT
TRBV27	17	TRBJ2-6	-	-	CASSGDPGASGANVLTF	TGTGCCAGCTCGGGGGACCCAGGAGCCTCTGGGGCCAACGTCCTGACTTTC
TRBV12-3/TRBV12-4	18	TRBJ2-5	TRBD2	few	CASSLSAPGRGRGETQYF	TGTGCCAGCAGTTTATCAGCCCCAGGGCGCGGGAGAGGAGAGACCCAGTACTTC
TRBV2	10	TRBJ1-1	-	few	CASSVGEAFF	TGTGCCAGCAGTGTCGGAGAAGCTTTCTTT
TRBV6-5	11	TRBJ2-5	-	-	CASTRFETQYF	TGTGCCAGCACCCGTTTTGAGACCCAGTACTTC
TRBV27	14	TRBJ2-3	-	-	CASSWGQGSDTQYF	TGTGCCAGCAGTTGGGGGCAAGGTTCAGATACGCAGTATTTT
TRBV7-9	14	TRBJ2-5	-	-	CASSSTLVQETQYF	TGTGCCAGCAGCTCCACACTAGTTCAAGAGACCCAGTACTTC
TRBV7-6	16	TRBJ2-1	TRBD2	many	CASSLAGLAGGAEQFF	TGTGCCAGCAGCTTAGCAGGACTAGCGGGAGGTGCTGAGCAGTTCTTC
TRBV7-9	17	TRBJ2-6	TRBD1	few	CASSPTEGARGANVLTF	TGTGCCAGCAGCCCCACCGAGGGGGCGCGAGGGGCCAACGTCCTGACTTTC
TRBV6-2/TRBV6-3	13	TRBJ1-1	-	few	CASSYRGITEAFF	TGTGCCAGCAGTTACAGGGGAATCACTGAAGCTTTCTTT
TRBV28	13	TRBJ2-3	-	few	CATGEGGADTQYF	TGTGCCACCGGCGAGGGGGGTGCAGATACGCAGTATTTT
TRBV6-5	13	TRBJ2-1	-	few	CATPRQGVNEQFF	TGTGCCACCCCCCGTCAAGGAGTCAATGAGCAGTTCTTC
TRBV6-5	15	TRBJ1-5	-	few	CASSYSDRPNQPQHF	TGTGCCAGCAGTTACTCTGACCGACCGAATCAGCCCCAGCATTTT
TRBV6-6	16	TRBJ2-5	TRBD2	few	CASSYWGLAGQETQYF	TGTGCCAGCAGTTACTGGGGCCTAGCGGGCCAAGAGACCCAGTACTTC
TRBV6-6	15	TRBJ2-1	TRBD2	-	CASSPIWLAGDEQFF	TGTGCCAGCAGCCCCATCTGGCTAGCGGGGGATGAGCAGTTCTTC
TRBV6-6	15	TRBJ2-5	-	-	CASSYGFGDQETQYF	TGTGCCAGCAGTTACGGCTTCGGGGACCAAGAGACCCAGTACTTC
TRBV6-1	14	TRBJ2-1	TRBD1	few	CASSLLTGGDEQFF	TGTGCCAGCAGCCTCTTGACAGGGGGGGATGAGCAGTTCTTC
TRBV9	19	TRBJ2-1	-	few	CASSVGTTSPIRSYNEQFF	TGTGCCAGCAGCGTAGGTACCACATCCCCAATTCGCTCCTACAATGAGCAGTTCTTC
TRBV6-2/TRBV6-3	15	TRBJ1-6	TRBD1	-	CASRPSGGVYSPLHF	TGTGCCAGCAGACCATCAGGGGGTGTGTATTCACCCCTCCACTTT
TRBV7-8	15	TRBJ1-5	-	many	CASSLEGIGNQPQHF	TGTGCCAGCAGCTTAGAGGGGATAGGCAATCAGCCCCAGCATTTT
TRBV7-2	15	TRBJ1-2	-	many	CASSLRGQSNYGYTF	TGTGCCAGCAGCTTAAGAGGACAGAGTAACTATGGCTACACCTTC
TRBV20-1	12	TRBJ1-2	TRBD1	many	CSIPGQGAGYTF	TGCAGTATTCCGGGACAGGGGGCGGGCTACACCTTC
TRBV20-1	12	TRBJ2-7	-	-	CSAPGLPHLTHF	TGCAGTGCGCCGGGACTCCCCCACTTAACTCACTTC
TRBV7-2	16	TRBJ1-5	TRBD1	few	CASSLGGTGGNQPQHF	TGTGCCAGCAGCTTAGGAGGAACAGGGGGCAATCAGCCCCAGCATTTT
TRBV6-2/TRBV6-3	12	TRBJ2-7	-	-	CASSQDGYEQYF	TGTGCCAGCAGTCAGGACGGCTACGAGCAGTACTTC
TRBV7-8	15	TRBJ2-3	-	many	CASSLAGISTDTQYF	TGTGCCAGCAGCTTAGCTGGCATAAGCACAGATACGCAGTATTTT
TRBV6-2/TRBV6-3	13	TRBJ2-1	-	few	CASSSTSNNEQFF	TGTGCCAGCAGCTCGACCTCGAACAATGAGCAGTTCTTC
TRBV20-1	16	TRBJ2-7	-	few	CSARVVRTAISYEQYF	TGCAGTGCTAGAGTCGTCAGGACAGCGATCTCCTACGAGCAGTACTTC
TRBV6-5	14	TRBJ2-7	TRBD2	-	CASARTSGNYEQYF	TGTGCCAGCGCCCGGACTAGCGGAAACTACGAGCAGTACTTC
TRBV7-2	14	TRBJ1-2	-	few	CASSPVGGNYGYTF	TGTGCCAGCAGCCCCGTGGGGGGAAACTATGGCTACACCTTC
TRBV20-1	13	TRBJ1-1	TRBD1	-	CSARKRQGTEAFF	TGCAGTGCTAGGAAAAGACAGGGCACTGAAGCTTTCTTT
TRBV6-8	14	TRBJ2-7	TRBD2	-	CASSAGESSYEQYF	TGTGCCAGCAGTGCGGGAGAGTCTAGCTACGAGCAGTACTTC
TRBV7-8	15	TRBJ1-4	-	many	CASSGRQATNEKLFF	TGTGCCAGCAGCGGCCGACAGGCAACTAATGAAAAACTGTTTTTT
TRBV2	15	TRBJ2-7	TRBD2	-	CASSEDLAGSYEQYF	TGTGCCAGCAGTGAAGATCTAGCGGGCTCCTACGAGCAGTACTTC
TRBV7-6	15	TRBJ2-1	TRBD2	many	CASSPLAGGINEQFF	TGTGCCAGCAGCCCCTTAGCGGGAGGGATCAATGAGCAGTTCTTC
TRBV7-2	13	TRBJ1-5	-	many	CASSQGWAQPQHF	TGTGCCAGCAGTCAGGGGTGGGCACAGCCCCAGCATTTT
TRBV12-3/TRBV12-4	13	TRBJ2-7	-	few	CASSSRDTYEQYF	TGTGCCAGCAGCTCCCGGGACACCTACGAGCAGTACTTC
TRBV5-6	16	TRBJ2-7	TRBD1	few	CASSGDRGGSIYEQYF	TGTGCCAGCAGCGGAGACAGGGGAGGTTCTATTTACGAGCAGTACTTC
TRBV12-3/TRBV12-4	14	TRBJ2-4	-	few	CASSPGIAKNIQYF	TGTGCCAGCAGCCCCGGGATAGCCAAAAACATTCAGTACTTC
TRBV7-8	16	TRBJ1-2	-	-	CASSLTPASRGYGYTF	TGTGCCAGCAGCTTAACCCCCGCATCTCGCGGCTATGGCTACACCTTC
TRBV28	16	TRBJ2-5	TRBD2	-	CASKGLLAGGRETQYF	TGTGCCAGCAAAGGACTACTAGCGGGAGGGCGAGAGACCCAGTACTTC
TRBV7-2	17	TRBJ1-1	-	many	CASSLGHLAIKNTEAFF	TGTGCCAGCAGCCTGGGGCATTTAGCGATAAAGAACACTGAAGCTTTCTTT
TRBV5-1	14	TRBJ1-2	TRBD1	-	CASSAGRTGDGYTF	TGCGCCAGCAGCGCTGGAAGGACAGGGGATGGCTACACCTTC